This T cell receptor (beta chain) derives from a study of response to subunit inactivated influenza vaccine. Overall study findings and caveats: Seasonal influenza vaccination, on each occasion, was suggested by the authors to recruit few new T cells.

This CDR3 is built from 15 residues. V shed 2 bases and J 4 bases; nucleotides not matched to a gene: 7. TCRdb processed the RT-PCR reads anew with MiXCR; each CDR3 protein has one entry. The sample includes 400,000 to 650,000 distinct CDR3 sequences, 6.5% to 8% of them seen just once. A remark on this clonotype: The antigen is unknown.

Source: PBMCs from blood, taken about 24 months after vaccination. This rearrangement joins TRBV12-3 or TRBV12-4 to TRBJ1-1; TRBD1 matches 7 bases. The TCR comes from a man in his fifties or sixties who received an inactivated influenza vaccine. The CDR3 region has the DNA TGTGCCAGCAGTTTACCACTGACAGGGAGCACTGAAGCTTTCTTT. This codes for CASSLPLTGSTEAFF.